Below, 22 T cell receptor beta chains from the same sample are listed, as sequenced in a study of T cell responses to AZD1222 COVID-19 vaccine (dated by TCRdb to about 2021). Reading the label with the study, this specimen's time point is: about 28 days (+/-7) after the second vaccine dose. The library was generated by the immunoSEQ multiplex PCR assay. Entries here come from immuneACCESS through TCRdb and include only in-frame sequences with V and J called. Some clones fail to appear in such tables; in the studies checked, an unresolved V gene covers under half of the shortfall, and the cause of the remainder is unknown. The sample table lists about 150,000 clones, 85% to 95% of them with a count of one. 6.5% to 8% of the sample is taken by the ten largest. The sample consisted of peripheral blood, taken 28 days after the second AZD1222 dose. These receptor sequences come from an adult who received the AZD1222 COVID-19 vaccine.

The rearrangement links TRBV3-1 (or the pseudogene TRBV3-2) to TRBJ1-1; TRBD1 agrees at 8 bases. The CDR3 length is 14 residues. J lost 4 bases, V lost 5 bases, and 6 bases had no gene match. Per the germline V gene, CDR1 is LGHDT and CDR2 is YNNKEL (reference sequence). Here the CDR3 reads CASSGGTGPTEAFF. The CDR3 coding sequence is TGTGCCAGCAGCGGAGGGACAGGTCCCACTGAAGCTTTCTTT.

This clone was counted once. The chain combines TRBV4-1 with TRBJ2-6; tentative D call: TRBD1 (6 bases). Germline CDR1 reads MGHRA; CDR2 reads YSYEKL. Trimming took 3 bases from V and 2 from J, leaving 20 bases between them. The CDR3 length is 19 residues. CDR3 residues: CASSHPDSLHGAGANVLTF. The DNA of the CDR3 is TGCGCCAGCAGCCATCCGGACAGCCTCCACGGGGCTGGGGCCAACGTCCTGACTTTC.

The rearrangement joins TRBV2 to TRBJ2-2; weak D call: TRBD1 (6 bases). The V end was cut by 8 bases, the J end by 1 base, with 11 bases between. Germline loops: CDR1 SNHLY, CDR2 FYNNEI. The CDR3 covers 14 residues. For the CDR3, the DNA is TGTGCCAGCCCAAGACAGGAGAACACCGGGGAGCTGTTTTTT. Translation gives CASPRQENTGELFF. The variable domain in full, completed from reference TRBV2 and TRBJ2-2, reads EPEVTQTPSHQVTQMGQEVILRCVPISNHLYFYWYRQILGQKVEFLVSFYNNEISEKSEIFDDQFSVERPDGSNFTLKIRSTKLEDSAMYFCASPRQENTGELFFGEGSRLTVL.

The chain recombines TRBV7-9 with TRBJ1-5; D unresolved. The CDR3 consists of 13 residues. CDR1 SEHNR and CDR2 FQNEAQ come from the germline V gene (reference sequence). V gave up 7 bases and J gave up 5 bases, with 12 bases separating them. CDR3 sequence reads: CASTPSWDQPQHF. The CDR3, as DNA: TGTGCCAGCACCCCGTCCTGGGATCAGCCCCAGCATTTT.

This rearrangement joins TRBV2 to TRBJ2-2; D call uncertain. Germline loops: CDR1 SNHLY, CDR2 FYNNEI. Trimming took off 2 bases at V and 7 bases at J, with 2 bases between the two ends. This CDR3 region has 11 residues. Written as DNA, the CDR3 is TGTGCCAGCAGTGAATTCGGGGAGCTGTTTTTT. Translating gives CASSEFGELFF.

This clone is a singleton in its sample. The J gene is TRBJ2-2, the V gene TRBV11-3; 7 bases agree with TRBD1. Per germline, CDR1 SGHNT and CDR2 YENEEA. The CDR3 loop spans 15 amino acids. J lost 1 base, V lost 5 bases, and 4 bases had no gene match. Here the CDR3 reads CASSRRTGNTGELFF. In nucleotides, the CDR3 is TGTGCCAGCAGCCGACGGACAGGGAACACCGGGGAGCTGTTTTTT.

V and J are TRBV7-6 and TRBJ2-3; possible D gene TRBD1, 5 bases. Trimming cost V 2 bases and J 2 bases, with 8 bases left between them. Germline CDR1 and CDR2: SGHVS and FNYEAQ. The CDR3 extends over 14 amino acids. CDR3 residues: CASSLRGYTDTQYF. The CDR3, as DNA: TGTGCCAGCAGCTTAAGGGGCTACACAGATACGCAGTATTTT.

The rearrangement uses TRBV28 and TRBJ1-5, with 9 bases matching TRBD1. V lost 8 bases, J lost 2 bases, and 1 base stayed unmatched. CDR3 length equals 13 residues. Per the germline V gene, CDR1 is MDHEN and CDR2 is SYDVKM. CDR3 sequence: CASWTGGNQPQHF. The CDR3 DNA reads TGTGCCAGCTGGACAGGGGGCAATCAGCCCCAGCATTTT.

The chain recombines TRBV10-3 with TRBJ2-7; D is unresolved. V lost 0 bases and J lost 0, with 9 bases in between. The CDR3 extends over 15 amino acids. Germline values: CDR1 ENHRY, CDR2 SYGVKD. Here the CDR3 DNA reads TGTGCCATCAGTGAGTCTAGGGCAGGCTCCTACGAGCAGTACTTC. Residues: CAISESRAGSYEQYF.

The chain combines TRBV7-2 with TRBJ1-2, with D tentatively TRBD1 (6 bases). The CDR3 is 13 amino acids. The V gene lost 3 bases and the J gene lost 2 bases, with 7 bases spanning the gap. Germline V lookup: CDR1 SGHTA, CDR2 FQGNSA. This chain's CDR3 is CASSLDSNYGYTF. The CDR3 nucleotides read TGTGCCAGCAGCTTGGACAGCAACTATGGCTACACCTTC. Full variable domain (outside the CDR3, taken from reference TRBV7-2 and TRBJ1-2): GAGVSQSPSNKVTEKGKDVELRCDPISGHTALYWYRQSLGQGLEFLIYFQGNSAPDKSGLPSDRFSAERTGGSVSTLTIQRTQQEDSAVYLCASSLDSNYGYTFGSGTRLTVV.

The rearrangement joins TRBV28 to TRBJ1-5, with D possibly TRBD1 on 5 matching bases. The V gene lost 6 bases and the J gene lost 5 bases, with 17 bases spanning the gap. The CDR3 length is 15 residues. Germline CDR1 reads MDHEN; CDR2 reads SYDVKM. The CDR3 protein is CASSTGARAYQPQHF. CDR3 nucleotides: TGTGCCAGCAGCACCGGGGCGAGGGCTTATCAGCCCCAGCATTTT.

The V gene is TRBV29-1, the J gene TRBJ1-5, with D maybe TRBD1 (6 bases). The germline gives CDR1 SQVTM, CDR2 ANQGSEA. CDR3 length equals 12 residues. The CDR3 nucleotides are TGCGCCAGGGGTGGTAGCAATCAGCCCCAGCATTTT. Protein product: CARGGSNQPQHF.

The J gene is TRBJ2-2, the V gene TRBV18; TRBD2 is a possible D gene (6 bases). The V end lost 3 bases, the J end lost 6 bases, and 11 bases lay between the germline ends. This CDR3 contains 14 residues. Per the germline V gene, CDR1 is KGHSH and CDR2 is LQKENI. The CDR3 reads CASSPAGIPGELFF. Here the CDR3 DNA reads TGTGCCAGCTCACCGGCGGGGATACCCGGGGAGCTGTTTTTT.

The V and J genes are TRBV11-3 and TRBJ1-4, with 8 bases fitting TRBD1. V lost 2 bases to trimming and J lost 5 bases; unmatched junction nucleotides: 16. Germline values: CDR1 SGHNT, CDR2 YENEEA. This CDR3 contains 19 residues. CDR3 protein: CASSLLVMSRDRRNEKLFF. CDR3 DNA: TGTGCCAGCAGCTTATTGGTAATGTCGAGGGACAGGAGGAATGAAAAACTGTTTTTT.

The chain is built from TRBV18 and TRBJ2-3; D is undetermined. Per the germline V gene, CDR1 is KGHSH and CDR2 is LQKENI. CDR3 length: 12 residues. Trimming stripped 1 base from V and 4 bases from J, with 3 bases between. The CDR3 loop is CASSPQADTQYF. The DNA of the CDR3 is TGTGCCAGCTCACCACAAGCAGATACGCAGTATTTT.

The table lists this clone with a count of one. The V call is TRBV9, the J call TRBJ1-1; the D is unclear. In germline, CDR1 is SGDLS, CDR2 YYNGEE. This CDR3 region has 17 residues. Trimming removed 3 bases at V and 1 base at J, with 19 bases between. In DNA form, the CDR3 reads TGTGCCAGCAGCGCCCGTGATGTAGGGTTTAGGAACACTGAAGCTTTCTTT. It is translated as CASSARDVGFRNTEAFF.

This chain links TRBV11-3 with TRBJ2-1, with 10 nucleotides matching TRBD2. The CDR3 extends over 15 amino acids. Germline CDR1 and CDR2: SGHNT and YENEEA. Germline trimming cut 0 bases from V and 12 bases from J; bases unmatched to any gene: 8. The CDR3: CASSLEGRAGGLQFF. CDR3 DNA sequence: TGTGCCAGCAGCTTAGAGGGTAGAGCGGGGGGGCTGCAGTTCTTC.

V and J are TRBV29-1 and TRBJ1-1; D remains unclear. This CDR3 has 13 amino acids. CDR1 and CDR2 from the germline V gene are SQVTM and ANQGSEA. Trimming pared 7 bases from V and 1 base from J, leaving 13 bases between. The CDR3 DNA reads as TGCAGCGGCGGGGAGGGAAAGAACACTGAAGCTTTCTTT. This codes for CSGGEGKNTEAFF. The full variable domain, in which reference TRBV29-1 and TRBJ1-1 provide the parts outside the CDR3, is SAVISQKPSRDICQRGTSLTIQCQVDSQVTMMFWYRQQPGQSLTLIATANQGSEATYESGFVIDKFPISRPNLTFSTLTVSNMSPEDSSIYLCSGGEGKNTEAFFGQGTRLTVV.

The chain is built from TRBV6-5 and TRBJ1-1; possible D gene TRBD1, 5 bases. The V end was cut by 7 bases, the J end by 0 bases, with 12 bases between. Germline CDR1 and CDR2: MNHEY and SVGAGI. The CDR3 is 14 amino acids. The CDR3 loop is CASTSGTVNTEAFF. CDR3 bases: TGTGCCAGCACCTCCGGGACGGTGAACACTGAAGCTTTCTTT.

The chain joins TRBV5-1 to TRBJ2-5; tentatively, D is TRBD2 (6 bases). V lost 6 bases to trimming and J lost 3 bases, with 21 bases between them. The CDR3 covers 16 residues. The germline V gene has CDR1 SGHRS and CDR2 YFSETQ. CDR3 region: CASTVLGGTLKETQYF. Here the CDR3 DNA reads TGCGCCAGCACCGTCCTTGGAGGGACTCTAAAAGAGACCCAGTACTTC.

The J gene is TRBJ2-4, the V gene TRBV4-1; D remains ambiguous. Germline loops: CDR1 MGHRA, CDR2 YSYEKL. Trimming took 1 base from V and 4 from J, leaving 14 bases between them. The CDR3 is made up of 16 amino acids. The CDR3 region has the DNA TGCGCCAGCAGCCAAGGCGAGTCGGCTACGAAAAACATTCAGTACTTC. This sequence encodes CASSQGESATKNIQYF.

The rearrangement uses TRBV11-3 and TRBJ2-1; 9 nucleotides match TRBD2. This CDR3 spans 17 amino acids. Trimming took 5 bases from V and 10 from J; bases not matched to a gene: 18. Germline V gene lookup returns CDR1 SGHNT and CDR2 YENEEA. In nucleotides, the CDR3 is TGTGCCAGCAGCGGACGCTCTCTAGCGGGGCTCGCGGTAGAGCAGTTCTTC. Translated: CASSGRSLAGLAVEQFF.